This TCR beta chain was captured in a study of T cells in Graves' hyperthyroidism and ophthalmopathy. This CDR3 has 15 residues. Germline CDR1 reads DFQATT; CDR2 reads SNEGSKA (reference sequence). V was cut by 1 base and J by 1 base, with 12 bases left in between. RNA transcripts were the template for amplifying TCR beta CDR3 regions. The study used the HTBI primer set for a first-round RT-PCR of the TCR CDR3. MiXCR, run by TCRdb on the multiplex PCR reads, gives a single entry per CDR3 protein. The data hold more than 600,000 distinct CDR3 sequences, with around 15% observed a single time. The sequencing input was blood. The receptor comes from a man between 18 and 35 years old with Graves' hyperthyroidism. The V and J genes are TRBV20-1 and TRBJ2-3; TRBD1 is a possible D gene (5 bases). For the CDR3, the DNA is TGCAGTGCTAGAGTAGAAGGGGCCGGCACAGATACGCAGTATTTT. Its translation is CSARVEGAGTDTQYF.